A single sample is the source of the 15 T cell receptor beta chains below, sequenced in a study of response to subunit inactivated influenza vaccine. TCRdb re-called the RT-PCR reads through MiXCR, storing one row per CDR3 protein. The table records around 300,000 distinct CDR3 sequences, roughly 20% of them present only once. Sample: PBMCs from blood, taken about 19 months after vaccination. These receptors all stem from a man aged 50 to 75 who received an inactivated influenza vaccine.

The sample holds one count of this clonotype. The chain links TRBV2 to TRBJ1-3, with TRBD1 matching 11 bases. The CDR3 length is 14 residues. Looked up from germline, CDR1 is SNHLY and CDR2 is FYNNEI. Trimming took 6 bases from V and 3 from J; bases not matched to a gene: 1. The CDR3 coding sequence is TGTGCCAGCAGCGGGACAGGGGGTGGAAACACCATATATTTT. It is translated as CASSGTGGGNTIYF. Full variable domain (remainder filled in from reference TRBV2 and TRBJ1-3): EPEVTQTPSHQVTQMGQEVILRCVPISNHLYFYWYRQILGQKVEFLVSFYNNEISEKSEIFDDQFSVERPDGSNFTLKIRSTKLEDSAMYFCASSGTGGGNTIYFGEGSWLTVV.

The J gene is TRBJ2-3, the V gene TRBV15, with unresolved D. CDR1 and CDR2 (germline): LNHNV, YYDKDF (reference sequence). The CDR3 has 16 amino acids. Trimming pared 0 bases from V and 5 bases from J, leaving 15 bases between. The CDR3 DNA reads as TGTGCCACCAGCAGAGATATCAGCTCCAGGTTAGATACGCAGTATTTT. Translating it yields CATSRDISSRLDTQYF.

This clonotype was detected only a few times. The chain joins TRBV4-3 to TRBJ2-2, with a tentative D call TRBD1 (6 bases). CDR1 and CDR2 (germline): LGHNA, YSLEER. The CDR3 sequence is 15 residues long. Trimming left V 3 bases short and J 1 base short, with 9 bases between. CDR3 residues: CASSQETGNTGELFF. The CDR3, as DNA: TGCGCCAGCAGCCAGGAGACAGGGAACACCGGGGAGCTGTTTTTT.

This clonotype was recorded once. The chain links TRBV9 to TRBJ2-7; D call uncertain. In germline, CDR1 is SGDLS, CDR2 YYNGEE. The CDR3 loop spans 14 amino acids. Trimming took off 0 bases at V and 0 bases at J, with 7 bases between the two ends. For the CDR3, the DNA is TGTGCCAGCAGCGTAGGAGAGAGCTCCTACGAGCAGTACTTC. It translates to CASSVGESSYEQYF. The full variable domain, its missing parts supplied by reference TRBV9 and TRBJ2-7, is DSGVTQTPKHLITATGQRVTLRCSPRSGDLSVYWYQQSLDQGLQFLIQYYNGEERAKGNILERFSAQQFPDLHSELNLSSLELGDSALYFCASSVGESSYEQYFGPGTRLTVT.

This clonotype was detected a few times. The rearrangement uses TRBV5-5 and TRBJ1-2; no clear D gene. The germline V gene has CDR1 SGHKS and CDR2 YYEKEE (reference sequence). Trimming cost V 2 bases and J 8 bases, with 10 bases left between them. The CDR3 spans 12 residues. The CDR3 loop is CASSLTDWGYTF. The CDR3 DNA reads TGTGCCAGCAGCTTAACCGACTGGGGCTACACCTTC.

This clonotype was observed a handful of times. The CDR3 DNA sequence: TGCGCCAGCAGCCAAAACCGGGACAGACTTAACTATGGCTACACCTTC. As protein: CASSQNRDRLNYGYTF. This rearrangement joins TRBV4-1 to TRBJ1-2; 7 bases agree with TRBD1. Germline V gene sequence: CDR1 MGHRA, CDR2 YSYEKL. The CDR3 has 16 amino acids. V shed 2 bases, J shed 1 base, and the junction held 7 bases outside the gene matches.

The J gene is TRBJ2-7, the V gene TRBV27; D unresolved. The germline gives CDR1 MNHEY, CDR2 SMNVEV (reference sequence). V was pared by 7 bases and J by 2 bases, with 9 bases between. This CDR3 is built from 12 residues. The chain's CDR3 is CASTTNPYEQYF. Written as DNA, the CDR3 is TGTGCCAGCACCACGAACCCCTACGAGCAGTACTTC.

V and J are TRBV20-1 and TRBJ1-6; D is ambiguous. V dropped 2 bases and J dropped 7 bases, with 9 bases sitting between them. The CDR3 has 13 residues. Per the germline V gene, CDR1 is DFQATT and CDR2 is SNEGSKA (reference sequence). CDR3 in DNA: TGCAGTGCTAGACGACCGGGAAATTCACCCCTCCACTTT. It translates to CSARRPGNSPLHF.

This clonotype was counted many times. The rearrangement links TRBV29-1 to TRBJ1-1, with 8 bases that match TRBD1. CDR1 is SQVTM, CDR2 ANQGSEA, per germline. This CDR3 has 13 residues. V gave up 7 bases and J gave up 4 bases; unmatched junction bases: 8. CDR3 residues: CSAKLTGGTEAFF. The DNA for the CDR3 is TGCAGCGCAAAACTCACAGGGGGCACTGAAGCTTTCTTT.

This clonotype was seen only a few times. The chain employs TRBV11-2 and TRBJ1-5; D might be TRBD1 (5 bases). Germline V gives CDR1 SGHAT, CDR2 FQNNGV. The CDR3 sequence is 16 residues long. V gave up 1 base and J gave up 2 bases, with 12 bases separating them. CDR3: CASSLGLGAGNQPQHF. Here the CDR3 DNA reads TGTGCCAGCAGCTTAGGGCTAGGGGCGGGCAATCAGCCCCAGCATTTT.

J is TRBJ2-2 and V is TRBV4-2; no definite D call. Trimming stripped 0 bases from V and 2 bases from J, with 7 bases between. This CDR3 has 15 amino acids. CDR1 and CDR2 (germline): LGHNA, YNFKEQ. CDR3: CASSQDIDNTGELFF. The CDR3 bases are TGTGCCAGCAGCCAAGATATTGACAACACCGGGGAGCTGTTTTTT.

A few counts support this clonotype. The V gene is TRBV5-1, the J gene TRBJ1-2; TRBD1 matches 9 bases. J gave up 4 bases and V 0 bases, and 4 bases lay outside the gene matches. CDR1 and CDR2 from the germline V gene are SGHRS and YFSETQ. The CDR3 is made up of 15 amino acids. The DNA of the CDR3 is TGCGCCAGCAGCTTGGCGGGACAGGGTTCCTATGGCTACACCTTC. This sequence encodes CASSLAGQGSYGYTF.

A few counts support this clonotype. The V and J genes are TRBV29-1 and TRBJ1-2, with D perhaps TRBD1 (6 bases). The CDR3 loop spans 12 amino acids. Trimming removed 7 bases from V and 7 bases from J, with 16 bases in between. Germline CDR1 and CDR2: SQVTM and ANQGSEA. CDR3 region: CSANGGAGGYTF. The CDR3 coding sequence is TGCAGCGCCAACGGGGGCGCCGGTGGCTACACCTTC.

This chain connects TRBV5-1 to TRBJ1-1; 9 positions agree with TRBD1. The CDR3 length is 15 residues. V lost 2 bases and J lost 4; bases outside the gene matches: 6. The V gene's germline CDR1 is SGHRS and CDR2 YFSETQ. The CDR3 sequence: CASSFSGTGLTEAFF. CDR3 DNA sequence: TGCGCCAGCAGCTTTTCCGGGACAGGGCTCACTGAAGCTTTCTTT. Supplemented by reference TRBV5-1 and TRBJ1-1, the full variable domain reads KAGVTQTPRYLIKTRGQQVTLSCSPISGHRSVSWYQQTPGQGLQFLFEYFSETQRNKGNFPGRFSGRQFSNSRSEMNVSTLELGDSALYLCASSFSGTGLTEAFFGQGTRLTVV.

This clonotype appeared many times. The DNA of the CDR3 is TGTGCCACGAGCGGGACAGGGACCTTTAGCGGTCAGCCCCAGCATTTT. Residues: CATSGTGTFSGQPQHF. This chain uses TRBV10-3 with TRBJ1-5; 9 bases are a match to TRBD1. Trimming removed 10 bases from V and 6 bases from J; junction bases left unmatched: 16. Germline V gene data show CDR1 as ENHRY and CDR2 as SYGVKD. The CDR3 runs 16 residues.